The sequence of this T cell receptor beta chain was determined in a study of shared clonotypes between healthy human individuals. The germline V gene encodes CDR1 MNHEY and CDR2 SMNVEV (reference sequence). The CDR3 has 16 residues. The trim removed 0 bases at V and 5 bases at J, leaving 7 bases unmatched. Using immunoSEQ multiplex PCR, the repertoire was profiled, and TCRdb retains in-frame clones only, with some absent. The table includes a few million clones, roughly 95% detected once. Terminally differentiated effector memory CD45RA+ cells were excluded from the naive CD8 cells, which were CD45RO-negative and positively selected for CCR7.

The sequenced sample consisted of naive CD8+ T cells from PBMCs. The chain employs TRBV27 and TRBJ2-7; 10 bases fit TRBD1. This TCR was sampled from a young man in good health. Some clones in this sample may be carry-over from other donors' samples. CDR3 nucleotide sequence: TGTGCCAGCAGTTTATCGCGGGGGACAGGGGTCCACGAGCAGTACTTC. It codes for CASSLSRGTGVHEQYF.